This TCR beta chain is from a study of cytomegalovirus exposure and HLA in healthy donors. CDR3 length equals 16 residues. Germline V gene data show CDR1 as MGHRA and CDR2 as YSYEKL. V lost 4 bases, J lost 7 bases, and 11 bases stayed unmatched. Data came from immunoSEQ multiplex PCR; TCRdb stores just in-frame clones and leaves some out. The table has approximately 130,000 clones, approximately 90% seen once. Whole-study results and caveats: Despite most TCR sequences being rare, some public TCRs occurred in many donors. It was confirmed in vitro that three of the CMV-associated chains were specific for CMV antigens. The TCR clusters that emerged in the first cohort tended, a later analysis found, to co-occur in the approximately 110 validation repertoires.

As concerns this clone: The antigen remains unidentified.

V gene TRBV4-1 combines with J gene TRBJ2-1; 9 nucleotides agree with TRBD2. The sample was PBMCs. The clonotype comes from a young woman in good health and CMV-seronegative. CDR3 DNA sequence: TGCGCCAGCAGCCTGCGAAGCGGGGGGACTCCAAATGAGCAGTTCTTC. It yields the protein CASSLRSGGTPNEQFF.